This T cell receptor beta chain derives from a study of Ad26.COV2.S vaccination and SARS-CoV-2 variants. In the study overall: Donor was in the COV1001 Ad26.COV2.S trial arm. The study gave Ad26.COV2.S intramuscularly, once or twice 56 days apart. Study observations and caveats: Comparability of non-spike TCR breadth was observed across vaccine and placebo recipients.

Treatment denoted: approximately 18 received Ad26.COV2.S at low or high dose, single or two shots; about 5 received placebo; per-sample allocation not given. Day 63 following the first vaccine or placebo injection was when the samples were taken. Vaccination used an Ad26 vector expressing Wuhan-strain SARS-CoV-2 spike. CDR1 is LGHNA, CDR2 YNFKEQ, per germline. The CDR3 runs 13 residues. Trimming pared 3 bases from V and 5 bases from J, leaving 7 bases between. Assay: immunoSEQ multiplex PCR; the TCRdb copy retains only in-frame clones and omits some. The top ten clones hold more than 3.5% of a sample with 350,000 to 500,000 clones, roughly 88% of them seen once. Concerning this clone itself: The antigen remains undetermined.

The source was peripheral blood, collected in a trial of Ad26.COV2.S vaccine versus placebo. This clonotype originated in a person between 18 and 59 years old who received the Ad26.COV2.S COVID-19 vaccine or a placebo. The chain carries TRBV4-2 and TRBJ2-2; D gene uncertain. The CDR3 nucleotides are TGTGCCAGCAGCCATTGGGGTACCGGGGAGCTGTTTTTT. Its protein is CASSHWGTGELFF.